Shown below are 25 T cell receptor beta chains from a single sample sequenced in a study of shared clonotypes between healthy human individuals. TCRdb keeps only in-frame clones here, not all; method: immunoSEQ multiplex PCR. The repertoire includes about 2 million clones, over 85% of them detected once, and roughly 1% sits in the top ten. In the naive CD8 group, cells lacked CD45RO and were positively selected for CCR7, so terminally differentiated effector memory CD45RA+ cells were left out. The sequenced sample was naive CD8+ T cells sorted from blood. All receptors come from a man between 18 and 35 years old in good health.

Written as DNA, the CDR3 is TGTGCCAGCAGCTCCGGACTAGCGGGAGGGGAACTTCATTTAGATACGCAGTATTTT. This translates into CASSSGLAGGELHLDTQYF. The chain joins TRBV11-2 to TRBJ2-3, with 15 bases lining up with TRBD2. This CDR3 is built from 19 residues. The V gene end was trimmed by 4 bases and the J gene end by 5 bases; junction bases not matched to a gene: 13. Per germline, CDR1 SGHAT and CDR2 FQNNGV.

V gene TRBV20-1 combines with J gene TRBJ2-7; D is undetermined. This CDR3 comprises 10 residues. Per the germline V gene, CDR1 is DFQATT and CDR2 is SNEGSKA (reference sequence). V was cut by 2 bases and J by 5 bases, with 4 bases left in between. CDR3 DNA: TGCAGTGCTAGAATAAACGAGCAGTACTTC. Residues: CSARINEQYF.

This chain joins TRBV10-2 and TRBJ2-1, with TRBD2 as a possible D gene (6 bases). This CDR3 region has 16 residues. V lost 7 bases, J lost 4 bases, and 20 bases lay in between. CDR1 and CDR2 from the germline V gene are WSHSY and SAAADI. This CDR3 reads CASTSRDRGRYNEQFF. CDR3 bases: TGCGCCAGCACTTCGCGTGATCGGGGGAGATACAATGAGCAGTTCTTC.

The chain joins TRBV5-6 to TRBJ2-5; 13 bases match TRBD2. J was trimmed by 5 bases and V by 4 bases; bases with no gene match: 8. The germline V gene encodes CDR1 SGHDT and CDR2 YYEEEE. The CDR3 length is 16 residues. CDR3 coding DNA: TGTGCCAGCAGCGAGGGACTAGCGGGAAGGATGGAGACCCAGTACTTC. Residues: CASSEGLAGRMETQYF.

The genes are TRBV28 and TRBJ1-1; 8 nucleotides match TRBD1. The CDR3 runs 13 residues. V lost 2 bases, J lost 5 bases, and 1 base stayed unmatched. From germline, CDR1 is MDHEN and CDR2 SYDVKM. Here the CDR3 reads CASSLQGATEAFF. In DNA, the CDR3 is TGTGCCAGCAGTTTACAGGGGGCTACTGAAGCTTTCTTT.

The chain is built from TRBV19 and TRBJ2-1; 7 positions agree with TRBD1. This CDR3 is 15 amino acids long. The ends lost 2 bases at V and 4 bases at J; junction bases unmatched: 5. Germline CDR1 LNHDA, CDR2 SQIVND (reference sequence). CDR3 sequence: CASSIRTGKYNEQFF. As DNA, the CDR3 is TGTGCCAGTAGTATAAGGACAGGAAAATACAATGAGCAGTTCTTC.

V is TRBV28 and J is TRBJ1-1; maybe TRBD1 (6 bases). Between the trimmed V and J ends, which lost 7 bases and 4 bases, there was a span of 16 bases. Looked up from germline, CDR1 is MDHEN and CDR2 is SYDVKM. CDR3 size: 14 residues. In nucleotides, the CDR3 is TGTGCCAGCACAATCACTGGACAGATCACTGAAGCTTTCTTT. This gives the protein CASTITGQITEAFF.

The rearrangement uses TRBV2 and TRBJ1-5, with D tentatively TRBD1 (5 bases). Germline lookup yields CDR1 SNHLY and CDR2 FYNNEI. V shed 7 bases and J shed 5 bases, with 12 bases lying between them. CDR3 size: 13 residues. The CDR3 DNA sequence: TGTGCCAGCATAGGGGCGGGAGATCAGCCCCAGCATTTT. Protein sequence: CASIGAGDQPQHF. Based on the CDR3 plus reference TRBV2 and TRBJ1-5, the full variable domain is EPEVTQTPSHQVTQMGQEVILRCVPISNHLYFYWYRQILGQKVEFLVSFYNNEISEKSEIFDDQFSVERPDGSNFTLKIRSTKLEDSAMYFCASIGAGDQPQHFGDGTRLSIL.

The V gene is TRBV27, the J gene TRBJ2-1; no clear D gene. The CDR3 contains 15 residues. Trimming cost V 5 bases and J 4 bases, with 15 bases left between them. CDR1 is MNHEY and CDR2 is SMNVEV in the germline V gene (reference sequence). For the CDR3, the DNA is TGTGCCAGCAGTACCGACGAAATGAAATACAATGAGCAGTTCTTC. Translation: CASSTDEMKYNEQFF.

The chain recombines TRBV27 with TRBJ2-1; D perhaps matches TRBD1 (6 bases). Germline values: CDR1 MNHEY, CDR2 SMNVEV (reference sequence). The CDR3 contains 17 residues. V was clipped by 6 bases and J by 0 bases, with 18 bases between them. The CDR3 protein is CASRKVGGASSYNEQFF. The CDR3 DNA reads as TGTGCCAGCAGGAAGGTTGGGGGCGCGTCCTCCTACAATGAGCAGTTCTTC.

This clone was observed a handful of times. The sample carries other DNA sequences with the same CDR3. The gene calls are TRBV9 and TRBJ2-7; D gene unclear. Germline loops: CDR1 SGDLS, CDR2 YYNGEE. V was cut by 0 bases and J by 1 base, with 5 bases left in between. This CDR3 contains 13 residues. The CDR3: CASSVDTSYEQYF. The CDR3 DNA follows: TGTGCCAGCAGCGTAGACACGTCCTACGAGCAGTACTTC.

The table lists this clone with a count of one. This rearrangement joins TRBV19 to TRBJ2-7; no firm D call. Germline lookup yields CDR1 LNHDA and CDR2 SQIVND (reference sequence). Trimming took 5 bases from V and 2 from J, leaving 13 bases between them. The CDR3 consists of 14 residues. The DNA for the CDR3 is TGTGCCAGTAGTTTGGGTCTTTATACCTACGAGCAGTACTTC. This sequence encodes CASSLGLYTYEQYF.

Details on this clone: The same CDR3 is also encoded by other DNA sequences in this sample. CDR3 nucleotide sequence: TGCAGCGTTGAGTCGGGTTATGGCTACACCTTC. It specifies CSVESGYGYTF. This rearrangement joins TRBV29-1 to TRBJ1-2, with D unresolved. The length of the CDR3 is 11 residues. Between the trimmed V and J ends, which lost 3 bases and 5 bases, there was a span of 7 bases. Germline-derived CDR1 and CDR2 are SQVTM and ANQGSEA. Supplemented by reference TRBV29-1 and TRBJ1-2, the full variable domain reads SAVISQKPSRDICQRGTSLTIQCQVDSQVTMMFWYRQQPGQSLTLIATANQGSEATYESGFVIDKFPISRPNLTFSTLTVSNMSPEDSSIYLCSVESGYGYTFGSGTRLTVV.

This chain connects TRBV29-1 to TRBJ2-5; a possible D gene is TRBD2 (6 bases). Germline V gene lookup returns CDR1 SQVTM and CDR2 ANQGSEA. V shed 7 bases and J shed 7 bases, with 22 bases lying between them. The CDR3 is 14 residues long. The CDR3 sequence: CSALTGTGVRTQYF. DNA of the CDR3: TGCAGCGCCTTAACCGGGACGGGGGTCAGGACCCAGTACTTC.

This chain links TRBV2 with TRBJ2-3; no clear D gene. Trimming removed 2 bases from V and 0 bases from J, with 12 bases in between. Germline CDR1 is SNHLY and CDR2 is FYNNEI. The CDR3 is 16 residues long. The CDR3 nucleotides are TGTGCCAGCAGTGAAAATTCAGCCTCTAGCACAGATACGCAGTATTTT. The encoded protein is CASSENSASSTDTQYF.

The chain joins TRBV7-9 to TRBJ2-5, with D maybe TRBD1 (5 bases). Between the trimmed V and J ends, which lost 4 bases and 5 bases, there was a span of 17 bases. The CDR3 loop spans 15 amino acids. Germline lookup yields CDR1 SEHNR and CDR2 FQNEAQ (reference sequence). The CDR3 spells CASSSASDSPETQYF. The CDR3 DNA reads TGTGCCAGCAGCTCCGCCTCCGACAGTCCCGAGACCCAGTACTTC. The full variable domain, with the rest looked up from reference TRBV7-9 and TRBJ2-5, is DTGVSQNPRHKITKRGQNVTFRCDPISEHNRLYWYRQTLGQGPEFLTYFQNEAQLEKSRLLSDRFSAERPKGSFSTLEIQRTEQGDSAMYLCASSSASDSPETQYFGPGTRLLVL.

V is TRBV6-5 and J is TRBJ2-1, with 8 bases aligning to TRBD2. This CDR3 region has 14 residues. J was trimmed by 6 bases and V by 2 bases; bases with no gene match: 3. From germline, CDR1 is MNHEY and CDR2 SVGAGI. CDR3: CASSYVGGVNEQFF. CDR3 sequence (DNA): TGTGCCAGCAGTTACGTCGGGGGGGTCAATGAGCAGTTCTTC.

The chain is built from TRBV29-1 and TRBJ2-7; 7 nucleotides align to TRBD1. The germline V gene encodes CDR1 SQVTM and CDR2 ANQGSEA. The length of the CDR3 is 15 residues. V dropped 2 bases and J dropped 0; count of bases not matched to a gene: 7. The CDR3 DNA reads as TGCAGCGTTGAATCCCCGGGACAGAACTCCTACGAGCAGTACTTC. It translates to CSVESPGQNSYEQYF.

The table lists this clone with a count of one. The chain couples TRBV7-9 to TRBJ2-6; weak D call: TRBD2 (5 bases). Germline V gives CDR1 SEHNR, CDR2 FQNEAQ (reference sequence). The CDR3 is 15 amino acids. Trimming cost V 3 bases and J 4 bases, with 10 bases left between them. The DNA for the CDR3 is TGTGCCAGCAGCTTTAACGGGGTCGGGGCCAACGTCCTGACTTTC. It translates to CASSFNGVGANVLTF.

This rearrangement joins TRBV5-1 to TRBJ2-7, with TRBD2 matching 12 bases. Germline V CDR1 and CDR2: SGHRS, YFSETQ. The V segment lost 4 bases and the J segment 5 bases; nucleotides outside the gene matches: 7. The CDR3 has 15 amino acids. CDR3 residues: CASSLGLAGSHEQYF. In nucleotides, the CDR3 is TGCGCCAGCAGCCTCGGACTAGCGGGATCGCACGAGCAGTACTTC. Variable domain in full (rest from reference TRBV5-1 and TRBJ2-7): KAGVTQTPRYLIKTRGQQVTLSCSPISGHRSVSWYQQTPGQGLQFLFEYFSETQRNKGNFPGRFSGRQFSNSRSEMNVSTLELGDSALYLCASSLGLAGSHEQYFGPGTRLTVT.

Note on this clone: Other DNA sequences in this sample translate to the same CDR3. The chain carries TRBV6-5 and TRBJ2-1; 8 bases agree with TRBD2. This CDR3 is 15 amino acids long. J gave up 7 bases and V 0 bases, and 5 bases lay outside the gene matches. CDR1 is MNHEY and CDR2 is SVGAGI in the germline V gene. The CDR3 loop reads CASSYSAGEGNEQFF. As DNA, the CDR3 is TGTGCCAGCAGTTACTCAGCGGGAGAGGGGAATGAGCAGTTCTTC.

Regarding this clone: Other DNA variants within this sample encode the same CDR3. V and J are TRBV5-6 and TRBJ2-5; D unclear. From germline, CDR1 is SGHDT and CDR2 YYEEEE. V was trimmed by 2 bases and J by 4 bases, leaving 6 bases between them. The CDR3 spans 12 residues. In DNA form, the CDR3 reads TGTGCCAGCAGCTTAGACGGAGAGACCCAGTACTTC. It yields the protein CASSLDGETQYF.

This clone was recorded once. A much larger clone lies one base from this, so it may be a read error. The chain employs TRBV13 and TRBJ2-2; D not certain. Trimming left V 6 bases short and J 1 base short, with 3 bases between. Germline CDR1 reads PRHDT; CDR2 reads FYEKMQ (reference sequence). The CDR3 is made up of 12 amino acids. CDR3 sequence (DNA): TGTGCCAGCAGAGAGAACACCGGGGAGCTGTTTTTT. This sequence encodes CASRENTGELFF.

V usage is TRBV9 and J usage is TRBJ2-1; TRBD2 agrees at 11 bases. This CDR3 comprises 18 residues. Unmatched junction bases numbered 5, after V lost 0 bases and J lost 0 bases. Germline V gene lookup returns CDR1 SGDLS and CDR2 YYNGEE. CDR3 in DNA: TGTGCCAGCAGCGTAGAGGGACTAGCGGTGAGCTCCTACAATGAGCAGTTCTTC. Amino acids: CASSVEGLAVSSYNEQFF.

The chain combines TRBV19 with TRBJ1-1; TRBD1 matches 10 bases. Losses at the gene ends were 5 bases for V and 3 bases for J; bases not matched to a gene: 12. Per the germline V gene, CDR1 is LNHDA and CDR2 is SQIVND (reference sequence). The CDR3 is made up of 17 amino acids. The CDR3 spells CASSSPTGGLGHTEAFF. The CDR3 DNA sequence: TGTGCCAGTAGTTCCCCGACAGGGGGCTTAGGTCACACTGAAGCTTTCTTT.